Listed below are T cell receptor beta chains from one sample, sequenced in a study of chemoradiotherapy in HPV16-positive cancers. TCRdb's copy holds only in-frame clones and misses some; the assay was immunoSEQ multiplex PCR. Found here are around 14,000 clones, approximately 84% of them singletons; the top ten hold over 8%. The material was obtained from a patient who underwent chemoradiotherapy. These receptors were collected from a human donor with HPV-associated anogenital cancer. Each CDR3 is given with its conserved first and last residue. D genes are given only for firm matches. Part of the rows lack a size; the others show once, few, many or a class for expanded clones.

>once|TRBJ1-6|TRBV10-3|NA
TGTGCCATCAGTACGGTCTACCCGAATTCACCCCTCCACTTT
CAISTVYPNSPLHF
>NA|TRBJ2-2|TRBV7-2|TRBD2
TGTGCCAGCAGCTCGGGGGGGGCAGCAAACACCGGGGAGCTGTTTTTT
CASSSGGAANTGELFF
>NA|TRBJ1-5|TRBV4-1|NA
TGCGCCAGCAGCCAAGATCGAGGTGTCAATCAGCCCCAGCATTTT
CASSQDRGVNQPQHF
>few|TRBJ1-2|TRBV7-9|NA
TGTGCCAGCAGCGTTACGTCAGACGGCAATAGTGGCTACACCTTC
CASSVTSDGNSGYTF
>NA|TRBJ2-7|TRBV4-2|NA
TGTGCCAGCAGCCAAGATCTCGGACAATCCTACGAGCAGTACTTC
CASSQDLGQSYEQYF
>NA|TRBJ2-7|TRBV20-1|NA
TGCAGTGTCGTAGCAAGGGAGCAGTACTTC
CSVVAREQYF
>NA|TRBJ1-5|TRBV30|NA
TGTGCCTGGAGTACCTCCGGACCCTTCAACAATCAGCCCCAGCATTTT
CAWSTSGPFNNQPQHF
>few|TRBJ1-2|TRBV4-2|TRBD1
TGTGCCAGCAGCCAAGATGGGTTTGCGGGACAGGAGTTCTATGGCTACACCTTC
CASSQDGFAGQEFYGYTF
>NA|TRBJ1-3|TRBV30|NA
TGTGCCTGGACCGCAGTAGGAAACACCATATATTTT
CAWTAVGNTIYF
>few|TRBJ2-7|TRBV27|NA
TGTGCCAGCAGTTTATCGCCGGGGCTAGCCTACTACGAGCAGTACTTC
CASSLSPGLAYYEQYF
>NA|TRBJ1-2|TRBV6-6|TRBD1
TGTGCCAGCAGTTACAAGGGACAGGAATATGGCTACACCTTC
CASSYKGQEYGYTF
>few|TRBJ1-1|TRBV6-6|NA
TGTGCCAGCAGTCCGGGACACGACGGCACTGAAGCTTTCTTT
CASSPGHDGTEAFF
>NA|TRBJ2-3|TRBV11-3|TRBD2
TGTGCCAGCAGTTCCACCTTGGGGGGGGTCTTAACAGATACGCAGTATTTT
CASSSTLGGVLTDTQYF
>few|TRBJ1-5|TRBV5-4|TRBD1
TGTGCCAGCAGCACACAGGGGGCTCGGCAGCCCCAGCATTTT
CASSTQGARQPQHF
>NA|TRBJ1-2|TRBV30|NA
TGTGCCTGGAGTGTACGGACAGCCTATGGCTACACCTTC
CAWSVRTAYGYTF
>NA|TRBJ1-2|TRBV27|NA
TGTGCCAGCAGTCCACAGACTAACTATGGCTACACCTTC
CASSPQTNYGYTF
>NA|TRBJ2-3|TRBV6-6|NA
TGTGCCAGCAGCTCGGGCCCAGGGGCCACGCAGTATTTT
CASSSGPGATQYF
>NA|TRBJ2-7|TRBV5-6|TRBD1
TGTGCCAGCAAAGGCGGACAGGGTGGAACCTACGAGCAGTACTTC
CASKGGQGGTYEQYF
>NA|TRBJ2-3|TRBV11-3|NA
TGTGCCAGCAGCCGCGGGCGAGATACGCAGTATTTT
CASSRGRDTQYF
>few|TRBJ1-5|TRBV2|NA
TGTGCCAGCGGGGACAATCAGCCCCAGCATTTT
CASGDNQPQHF
>few|TRBJ1-3|TRBV9|NA
TGTGCCAGCAGCAAGAGGCCTGATCTCGGAAACACCATATATTTT
CASSKRPDLGNTIYF
>NA|TRBJ1-3|TRBV29-1|NA
TGCAGCGTTTTAGCCGGGGCTGGAAACACCATATATTTT
CSVLAGAGNTIYF
>NA|TRBJ2-3|TRBV28|TRBD2
TGTGCCAGCAGTTTTCCGGGACTAGCGGGGGTTACAGATACGCAGTATTTT
CASSFPGLAGVTDTQYF
>NA|TRBJ2-5|TRBV6-1|TRBD1
TGTGCCATCGGGACAGGGAGCGGGGAGACCCAGTACTTC
CAIGTGSGETQYF
>NA|TRBJ2-7|TRBV7-2|TRBD2
TGTGCCAGCAGCCTCAGTGGGGGGGGCTCCTACGAGCAGTACTTC
CASSLSGGGSYEQYF
>NA|TRBJ1-3|TRBV4-2|NA
TGTGCCAGCAGCCAAGATGCTTACTCTGGAAACACCATATATTTT
CASSQDAYSGNTIYF